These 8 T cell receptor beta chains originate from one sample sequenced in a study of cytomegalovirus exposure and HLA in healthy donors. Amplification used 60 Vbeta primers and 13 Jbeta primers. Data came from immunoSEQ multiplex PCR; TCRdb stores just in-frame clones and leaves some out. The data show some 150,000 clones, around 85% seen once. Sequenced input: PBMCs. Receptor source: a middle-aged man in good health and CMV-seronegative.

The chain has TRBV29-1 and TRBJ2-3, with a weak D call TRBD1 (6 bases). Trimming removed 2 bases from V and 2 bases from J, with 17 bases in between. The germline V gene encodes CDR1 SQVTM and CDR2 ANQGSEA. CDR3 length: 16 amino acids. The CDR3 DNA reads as TGCAGCGTTGAAAGAATCCGGGACACAGTCACAGATACGCAGTATTTT. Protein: CSVERIRDTVTDTQYF.

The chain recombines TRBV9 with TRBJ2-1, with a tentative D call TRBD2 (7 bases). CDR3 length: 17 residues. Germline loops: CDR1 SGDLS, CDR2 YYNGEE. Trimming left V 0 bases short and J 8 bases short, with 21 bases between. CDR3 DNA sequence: TGTGCCAGCAGCGTAGGGTCAATGTGGGGGGGCCGGGATGAGCAGTTCTTC. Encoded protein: CASSVGSMWGGRDEQFF.

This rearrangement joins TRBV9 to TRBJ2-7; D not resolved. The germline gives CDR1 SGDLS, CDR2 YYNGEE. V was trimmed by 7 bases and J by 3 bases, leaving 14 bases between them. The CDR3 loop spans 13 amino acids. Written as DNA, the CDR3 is TGTGCCAGCGGCGGTTCCCCCGGCTACGAGCAGTACTTC. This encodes CASGGSPGYEQYF.

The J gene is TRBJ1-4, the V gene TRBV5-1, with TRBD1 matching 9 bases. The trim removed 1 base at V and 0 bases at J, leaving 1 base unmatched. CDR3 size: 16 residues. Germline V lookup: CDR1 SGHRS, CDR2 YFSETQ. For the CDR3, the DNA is TGCGCCAGCAGCTTGTGGGACAGGGCAACTAATGAAAAACTGTTTTTT. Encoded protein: CASSLWDRATNEKLFF.

The CDR3 DNA reads TGTGCCTCCACCTTACGACAGGGCTACGAGCAGTACTTC. It specifies CASTLRQGYEQYF. The V gene is TRBV10-3, the J gene TRBJ2-7, with TRBD1 identical over 7 bases. Germline trimming cut 11 bases from V and 3 bases from J; bases unmatched to any gene: 10. The CDR3 length is 13 residues. Germline CDR1 reads ENHRY; CDR2 reads SYGVKD.

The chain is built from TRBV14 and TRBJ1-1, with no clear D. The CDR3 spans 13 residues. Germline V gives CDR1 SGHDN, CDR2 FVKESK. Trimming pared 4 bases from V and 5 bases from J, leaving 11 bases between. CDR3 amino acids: CASSRNPGTEAFF. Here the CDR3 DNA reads TGTGCCAGCAGCCGAAACCCGGGGACTGAAGCTTTCTTT. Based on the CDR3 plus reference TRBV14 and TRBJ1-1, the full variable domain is EAGVTQFPSHSVIEKGQTVTLRCDPISGHDNLYWYRRVMGKEIKFLLHFVKESKQDESGMPNNRFLAERTGGTYSTLKVQPAELEDSGVYFCASSRNPGTEAFFGQGTRLTVV.

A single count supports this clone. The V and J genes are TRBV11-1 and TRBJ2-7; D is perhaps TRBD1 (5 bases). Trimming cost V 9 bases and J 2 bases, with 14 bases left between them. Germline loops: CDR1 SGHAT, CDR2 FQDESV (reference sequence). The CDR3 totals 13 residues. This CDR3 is CASGQGQTYEQYF. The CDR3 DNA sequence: TGTGCCAGTGGACAAGGACAAACCTACGAGCAGTACTTC.

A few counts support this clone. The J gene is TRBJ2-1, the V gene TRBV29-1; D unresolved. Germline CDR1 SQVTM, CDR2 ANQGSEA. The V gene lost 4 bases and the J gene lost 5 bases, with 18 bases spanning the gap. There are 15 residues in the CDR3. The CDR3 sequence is CSVATHSGFHNEQFF. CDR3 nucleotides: TGCAGCGTTGCTACCCACTCCGGGTTTCACAATGAGCAGTTCTTC.